Listed below are T cell receptor beta chains from one sample, sequenced in a study of blood T cell repertoires in COVID-19. The method was immunoSEQ multiplex PCR; TCRdb's version includes in-frame clones alone and lacks a portion of them. The sample has roughly 390,000 clones; 85% are singletons. Sequencing input: peripheral blood. These receptors all stem from a woman younger than 35 with acute or convalescent COVID-19. The CDR3 runs from the conserved cysteine through the conserved F or W. Fields, in order: V gene, clone size, J gene, D gene, CDR3 DNA, CDR3 protein. D genes are given only for firm matches. Only some rows state a clone size, as once, few, many or a class for expanded clones.

V gene: TRBV5-8; clone size: few; J gene: TRBJ2-5; D gene: NA; CDR3 DNA: TGTGCCACGTCCCGGCAGGGAGGCCAAGAGACCCAGTACTTC; CDR3 protein: CATSRQGGQETQYF
V gene: TRBV2; clone size: NA; J gene: TRBJ2-1; D gene: NA; CDR3 DNA: TGTGCCAGCAGTGTACAATTCTACAATGAGCAGTTCTTC; CDR3 protein: CASSVQFYNEQFF
V gene: TRBV6-2/TRBV6-3; clone size: NA; J gene: TRBJ1-1; D gene: NA; CDR3 DNA: TGTGCCAGCAGTTACTACAGGGACACTGAAGCTTTCTTT; CDR3 protein: CASSYYRDTEAFF
V gene: TRBV5-1; clone size: once; J gene: TRBJ2-5; D gene: TRBD2; CDR3 DNA: TGCGCCAGCAGGCAGGCGGGAGGAGGGCAAGAGACCCAGTACTTC; CDR3 protein: CASRQAGGGQETQYF
V gene: TRBV9; clone size: NA; J gene: TRBJ1-3; D gene: NA; CDR3 DNA: TGTGCCAGCAGCGTAGTATCAGTACCAATCTCTGGAAACACCATATATTTT; CDR3 protein: CASSVVSVPISGNTIYF
V gene: TRBV4-1; clone size: NA; J gene: TRBJ2-7; D gene: NA; CDR3 DNA: TGCGCCAGCAGCCGTCCGGACAGTTCCTCCTACGAGCAGTACTTC; CDR3 protein: CASSRPDSSSYEQYF
V gene: TRBV11-2; clone size: NA; J gene: TRBJ2-2; D gene: NA; CDR3 DNA: TGTGCCAGCAGCCTGAAGTGGTTAGCGAACACCGGGGAGCTGTTTTTT; CDR3 protein: CASSLKWLANTGELFF
V gene: TRBV21-1; clone size: NA; J gene: TRBJ2-3; D gene: NA; CDR3 DNA: TGTGCCAGCAGCAAAGGCGGGGGGGCCTTAATGTTAGATACGCAGTATTTT; CDR3 protein: CASSKGGGALMLDTQYF
V gene: TRBV7-3; clone size: NA; J gene: TRBJ2-1; D gene: TRBD2; CDR3 DNA: TGTGCCAGCAGCTTCGGGAGGAGTGAGGGTGAGCAGTTCTTC; CDR3 protein: CASSFGRSEGEQFF
V gene: TRBV5-1; clone size: NA; J gene: TRBJ2-7; D gene: TRBD1; CDR3 DNA: TGCGCCAGCAGCGGGGACAGGGGGCCATACGAGCAGTACTTC; CDR3 protein: CASSGDRGPYEQYF
V gene: TRBV6-2/TRBV6-3; clone size: NA; J gene: TRBJ2-1; D gene: TRBD2; CDR3 DNA: TGTGCCAGCAGTTTTTTAGCGGGGGGGCGGAATGAGCAGTTCTTC; CDR3 protein: CASSFLAGGRNEQFF
V gene: TRBV2; clone size: NA; J gene: TRBJ1-2; D gene: NA; CDR3 DNA: TGTGCCAGCGCCCGACAGGAAACGAGCTATGGCTACACCTTC; CDR3 protein: CASARQETSYGYTF
V gene: TRBV11-2; clone size: NA; J gene: TRBJ2-1; D gene: TRBD2; CDR3 DNA: TGTGCCAGCAGCCCACGGGCGGGGGGAGCCAGCTCCTACAATGAGCAGTTCTTC; CDR3 protein: CASSPRAGGASSYNEQFF
V gene: TRBV2; clone size: NA; J gene: TRBJ1-2; D gene: NA; CDR3 DNA: TGTGCCAGCAGTGAAACAGGGAGAGGGGAATATGGCTACACCTTC; CDR3 protein: CASSETGRGEYGYTF
V gene: TRBV2; clone size: NA; J gene: TRBJ1-2; D gene: TRBD1; CDR3 DNA: TGTGCCAGCAGTGACGGGACAGGCTATGGCTACACCTTC; CDR3 protein: CASSDGTGYGYTF
V gene: TRBV28; clone size: once; J gene: TRBJ1-1; D gene: NA; CDR3 DNA: TGTGCCAGCATGGACAGCATGAACACTGAAGCTTTCTTT; CDR3 protein: CASMDSMNTEAFF
V gene: TRBV3-1/TRBV3-2; clone size: NA; J gene: TRBJ2-2; D gene: TRBD1; CDR3 DNA: TGTGCCAGCAGCTACCTACAGGGGGCCGGGGAGCTGTTTTTT; CDR3 protein: CASSYLQGAGELFF
V gene: TRBV12-2; clone size: NA; J gene: TRBJ1-5; D gene: NA; CDR3 DNA: TGTGCAAGTCGCCCCGAGGGAGAGCAGGGGGCGTGTCAGCCCCAGCATTTT; CDR3 protein: CASRPEGEQGACQPQHF
V gene: TRBV19; clone size: NA; J gene: TRBJ2-5; D gene: NA; CDR3 DNA: TGTGCCAGTAGCGCGTCGGACCAAGAGACCCAGTACTTC; CDR3 protein: CASSASDQETQYF
V gene: TRBV9; clone size: NA; J gene: TRBJ2-5; D gene: TRBD2; CDR3 DNA: TGTGCCAGCAGCGAGCCGGGACTAAGAGAGACCCAGTACTTC; CDR3 protein: CASSEPGLRETQYF